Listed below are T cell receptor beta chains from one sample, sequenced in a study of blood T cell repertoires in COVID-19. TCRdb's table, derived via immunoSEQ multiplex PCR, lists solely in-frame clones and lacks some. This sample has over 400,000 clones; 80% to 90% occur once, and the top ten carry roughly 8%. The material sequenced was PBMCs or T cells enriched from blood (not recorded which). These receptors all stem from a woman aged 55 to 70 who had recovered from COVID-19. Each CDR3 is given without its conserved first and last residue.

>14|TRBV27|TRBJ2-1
ASSFTGASSYNEQF
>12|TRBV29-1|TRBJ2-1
SATPPASYNEQF
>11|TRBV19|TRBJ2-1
ATGLAGGNEQF
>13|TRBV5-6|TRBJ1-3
ASSLEPRSGNTIY
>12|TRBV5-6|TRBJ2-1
ASSLRTGVNEQF
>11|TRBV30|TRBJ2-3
ALGQGHTDTQY
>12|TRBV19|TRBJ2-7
ASSPRTQGYEQY
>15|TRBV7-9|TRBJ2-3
ASSSPAGRGGTDTQY
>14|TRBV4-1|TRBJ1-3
ASSHLQGNSGNTIY
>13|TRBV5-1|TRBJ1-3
ASSLYAGSGNTIY
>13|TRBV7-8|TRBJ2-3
ASGTSGASTDTQY
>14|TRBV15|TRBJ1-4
ATSRGQGSTNEKLF
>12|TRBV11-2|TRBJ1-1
ASSLVVGGPEAF
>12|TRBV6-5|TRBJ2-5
ASRPQGAQETQY
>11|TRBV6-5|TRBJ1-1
ASSYGRYNEAF
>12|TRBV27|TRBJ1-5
ASSLRGNRQPQH
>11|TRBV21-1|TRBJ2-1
ASSKRGYNEQF
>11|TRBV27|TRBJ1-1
ASSYLGQAEAF
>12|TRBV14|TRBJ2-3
ASSQDRAGDTQY
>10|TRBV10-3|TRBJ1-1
AIRGGNTEAF
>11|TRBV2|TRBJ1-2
ASRGGVGYGYT
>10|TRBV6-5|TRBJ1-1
ASSHGTVEAF
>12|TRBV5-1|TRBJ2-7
ASSSGGLPYEQY
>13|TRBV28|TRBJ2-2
ARGGTGGDTGELF
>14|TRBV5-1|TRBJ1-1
ASSSLQGRGNTEAF
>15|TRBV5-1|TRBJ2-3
ASSLYRLAELTDTQY
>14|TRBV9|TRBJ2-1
ASSVVSGQTYNEQF
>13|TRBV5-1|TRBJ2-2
ATHPTGGSGGELF
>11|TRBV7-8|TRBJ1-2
ASSFSGGYGYT
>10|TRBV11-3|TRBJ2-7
ASSFLPYEQY
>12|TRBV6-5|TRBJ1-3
ASRTGFSGNTIY
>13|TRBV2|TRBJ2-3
ASTEMAGRADTQY
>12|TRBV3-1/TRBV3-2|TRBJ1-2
ASSHLGEGSGYT
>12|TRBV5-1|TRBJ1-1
ASSWEGREGEAF
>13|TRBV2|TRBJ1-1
ASTSSRDRGPEAF
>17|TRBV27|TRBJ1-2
ASSLRPILPGAYNYGYT
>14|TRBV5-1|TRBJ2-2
ASSLIEQGRTGELF
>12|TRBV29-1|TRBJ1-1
SVLPGQGVAEAF
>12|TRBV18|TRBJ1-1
ASSPRREWTEAF
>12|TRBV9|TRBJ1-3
ASSVAVSGNTIY
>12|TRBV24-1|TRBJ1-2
ATSDVRVNYGYT
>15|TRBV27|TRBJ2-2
ASSLYIGTGYDGELF
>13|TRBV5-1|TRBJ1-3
ASSLTGGAGNTIY
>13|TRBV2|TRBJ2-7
ASSGARQGVYEQY
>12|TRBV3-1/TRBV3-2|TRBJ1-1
ASSQGTGNTEAF
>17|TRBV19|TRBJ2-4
ASSIGAGAAGLDKNIQY
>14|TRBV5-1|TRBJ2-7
ASSLLGRGQGYEQY
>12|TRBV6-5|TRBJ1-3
ASRLDRAGNTIY
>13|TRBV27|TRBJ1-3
ASSALDRSGNTIY
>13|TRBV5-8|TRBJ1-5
ASSPGTGGNQPQH
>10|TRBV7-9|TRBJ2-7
ASSLGAYEQY
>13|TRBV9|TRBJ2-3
ASSATSGDLDTQY
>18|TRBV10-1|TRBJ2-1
ASSESQRGVLISSYNEQF